Here is one TCR beta chain with its context. In the original workflow: Amplifying reference gene primers gave estimates of nucleated cell counts. The repertoire was sequenced with immunoSEQ multiplex PCR; TCRdb's copy has only in-frame clones and lacks some. That table gives V, J and clone size, and the DNA gave D and trimming. The repertoire holds roughly 80,000 clones, with roughly three quarters as singletons. This sample is part of a study of blood T cell repertoires in COVID-19. Overall study: The study drew acute and convalescent COVID-19 samples from the United States, Italy and Spain. From T cells, B-cell-depleted T cells, or PBMCs came the material, which was cDNA or gDNA.

CDR1 LNHDA and CDR2 SQIVND come from the germline V gene (reference sequence). With V trimmed by 3 bases and J by 1 base, 12 bases remained unmatched. The CDR3 length is 17 residues. What was sequenced was peripheral blood. V usage is TRBV19 and J usage is TRBJ2-7; 7 bases match TRBD1. This sequence originates from a man between 65 and 85 years old with active or convalescent COVID-19. CDR3 region: CASSIRQGGLCSYEQYF. The DNA of the CDR3 is TGTGCCAGTAGTATCCGACAGGGCGGATTATGTTCCTACGAGCAGTACTTC.